This T cell receptor (beta chain) was found in a study of blood T cell repertoires in COVID-19. Study context: Collection of acute and convalescent COVID-19 samples took place in the United States, Italy and Spain. PBMCs, B-cell-depleted T cells, or T cells provided the cDNA or gDNA that made up the material.

Authors' data handling: The authors estimated nucleated cell counts from reference gene primer amplification. Generated by immunoSEQ multiplex PCR, the TCRdb table keeps only in-frame clones and is missing some. That table is the source of V, J and clone size, and D and trimming were worked out from the DNA. The table shows more than 120,000 clones, with over 65% occurring only once. Germline-derived CDR1 and CDR2 are SGDLS and YYNGEE. This CDR3 is 18 amino acids long. V lost 4 bases, J lost 6 bases, and 13 bases stayed unmatched. Sequencing was carried out using peripheral blood. This rearrangement joins TRBV9 to TRBJ2-5, with 15 bases identical to TRBD2. The receptor was isolated from a human donor in a cohort sampled during active COVID-19. CDR3 sequence: CASSPGLAGGSTPQTQYF. The CDR3 coding sequence is TGTGCCAGCAGCCCGGGACTAGCGGGGGGCTCCACCCCCCAGACCCAGTACTTC.